The TCR beta chain under discussion was sequenced for a study of spatial heterogeneity in lung cancer. Study results and limitations: Mutation tallies in tumors tracked expanded intratumoral alpha and beta TCR counts.

In the library, each TCR cDNA molecule bore its own unique molecular identifier. TCRdb re-analysed the 5' RACE reads in MiXCR, keeping a single row per CDR3 protein. The sample yields about 16,000 distinct CDR3 sequences, roughly 7% seen once. Time point denoted: sample taken at primary tumor resection. The donor group consisted of over 60 patients who had untreated, early-stage non-small cell lung cancer. The authors sequenced whole RNA from tumor, nontumor lung or frozen PBMC without sorting. Trimming took 1 base from V and 0 from J; bases not matched to a gene: 2. The CDR3 is made up of 15 amino acids. This clonotype was found many times. Antigen specificity is unknown. As an off-target read in a library built for alpha chains, this beta chain has a frequency of little significance.

The V and J genes are TRBV12-3 or TRBV12-4 and TRBJ1-2; 7 bases map to TRBD1. This receptor was identified in a female donor with early-stage non-small cell lung cancer. Source: lung tumor tissue, taken at surgery. The DNA for the CDR3 is TGTGCCAGCAGTTTAGTGACAGGGCCTAACTATGGCTACACCTTC. Its translation: CASSLVTGPNYGYTF.